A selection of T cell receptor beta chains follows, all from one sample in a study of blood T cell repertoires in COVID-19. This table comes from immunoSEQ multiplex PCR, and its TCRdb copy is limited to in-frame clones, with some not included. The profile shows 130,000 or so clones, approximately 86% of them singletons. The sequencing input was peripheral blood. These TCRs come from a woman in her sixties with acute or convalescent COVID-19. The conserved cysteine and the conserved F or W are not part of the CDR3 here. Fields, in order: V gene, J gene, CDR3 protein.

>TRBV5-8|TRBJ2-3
ASSLAWEAWSLNTQY
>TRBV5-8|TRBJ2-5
ASSSGQGPSETQY
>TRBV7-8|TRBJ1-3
ASSSFRGVAPPEAGNTIY
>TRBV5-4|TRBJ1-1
ASSPRQGPEAF
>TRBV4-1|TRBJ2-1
ASSQDTGRVAGVRVDEQF
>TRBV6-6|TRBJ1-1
ASSYAGTRTEAF
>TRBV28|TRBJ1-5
ASRYSVNQPQH
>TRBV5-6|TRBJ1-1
ASSWDREAF
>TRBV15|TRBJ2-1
ATRTDRGNNEQF
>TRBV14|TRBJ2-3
ASSHRGGSTDTQY
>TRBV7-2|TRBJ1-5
ASSLGATFSNQPQH
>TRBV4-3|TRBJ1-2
ASSQDHQFLNGYT
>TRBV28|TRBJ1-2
ASSSPRGGDYGYT
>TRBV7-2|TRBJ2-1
ASSPTPAGGFNSYNEQF
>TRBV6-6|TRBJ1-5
ASSATGGAGGQPQH
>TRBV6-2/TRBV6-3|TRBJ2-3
ASSYTTADTQY
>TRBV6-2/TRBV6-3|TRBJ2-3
ASSYLRGGAGDTQY
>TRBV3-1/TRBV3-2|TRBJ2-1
ASSQYPRGLTYNEQF
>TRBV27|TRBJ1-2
ASGGNYGYT
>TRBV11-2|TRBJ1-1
ASSFPTGGWTEAF